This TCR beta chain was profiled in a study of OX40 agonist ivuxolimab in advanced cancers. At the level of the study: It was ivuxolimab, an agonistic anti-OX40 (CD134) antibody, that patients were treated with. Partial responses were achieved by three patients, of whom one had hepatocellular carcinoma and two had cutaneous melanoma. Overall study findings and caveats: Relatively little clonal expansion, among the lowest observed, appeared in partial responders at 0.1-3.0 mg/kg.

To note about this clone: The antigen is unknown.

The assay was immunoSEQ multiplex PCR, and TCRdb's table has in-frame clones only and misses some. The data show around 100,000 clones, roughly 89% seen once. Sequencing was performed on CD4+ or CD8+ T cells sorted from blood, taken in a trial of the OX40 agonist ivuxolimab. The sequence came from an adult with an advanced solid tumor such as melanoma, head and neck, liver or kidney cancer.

CDR3 sequence (DNA): TGTGCCAGTAGGACTAGCGGAAGGCACAATGAGCAGTTCTTC. Residues: CASRTSGRHNEQFF. The V gene is TRBV19, the J gene TRBJ2-1; 9 bases are a match to TRBD2. Trimming at V came to 6 bases and at J to 5 bases, leaving 5 bases not matched to a gene. The germline gives CDR1 LNHDA, CDR2 SQIVND (reference sequence). The CDR3 loop spans 14 amino acids.